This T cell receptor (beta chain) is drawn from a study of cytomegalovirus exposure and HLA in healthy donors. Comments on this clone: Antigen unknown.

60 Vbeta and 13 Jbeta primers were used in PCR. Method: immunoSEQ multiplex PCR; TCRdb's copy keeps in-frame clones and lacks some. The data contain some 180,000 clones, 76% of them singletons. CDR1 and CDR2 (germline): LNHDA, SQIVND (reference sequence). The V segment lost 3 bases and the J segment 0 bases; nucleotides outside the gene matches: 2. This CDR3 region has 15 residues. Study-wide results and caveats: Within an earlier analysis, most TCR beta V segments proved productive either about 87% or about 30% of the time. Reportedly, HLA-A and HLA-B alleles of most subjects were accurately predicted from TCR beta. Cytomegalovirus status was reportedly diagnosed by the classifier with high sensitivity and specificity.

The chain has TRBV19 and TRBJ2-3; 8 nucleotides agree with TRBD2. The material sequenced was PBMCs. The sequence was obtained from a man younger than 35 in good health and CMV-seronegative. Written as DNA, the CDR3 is TGTGCCAGTAGTATCGCTAGCGGGAGCACAGATACGCAGTATTTT. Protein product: CASSIASGSTDTQYF. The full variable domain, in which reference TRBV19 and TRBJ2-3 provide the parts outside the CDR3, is DGGITQSPKYLFRKEGQNVTLSCEQNLNHDAMYWYRQDPGQGLRLIYYSQIVNDFQKGDIAEGYSVSREKKESFPLTVTSAQKNPTAFYLCASSIASGSTDTQYFGPGTRLTVL.